The clone carrying this T cell receptor (beta chain) was observed a handful of times. As yet, its antigen is unknown. TCRdb reprocessed the 5' RACE reads via MiXCR and lists one record per CDR3 protein. The sample records fewer than 250,000 distinct CDR3 sequences, roughly 32% being singletons. This specimen belongs to a study of CD8 T cells in ankylosing spondylitis. General study points: Significant enrichment of disease-linked clones was reported in matched ankylosing spondylitis synovial fluid. Clones linked to disease, bearing a CD8+ phenotype, were relatively rare in peripheral blood. Fewer than ten highly homologous variants made up a TCR beta motif, and this motif appeared characteristic of ankylosing spondylitis blood. Certain motif variants had earlier appeared in reactive arthritis synovial fluid and blood.

The CDR3 contains 16 residues. Germline CDR1 MRHNA, CDR2 SNTAGT. V shed 2 bases, J shed 9 bases, and the junction held 13 bases outside the gene matches. The V and J genes are TRBV6-4 and TRBJ2-1; 7 bases line up with TRBD2. This TCR was sampled from a male donor with ankylosing spondylitis or in good health (not recorded which). Sample: blood, either unsorted or a sorted T cell fraction (not recorded which). The CDR3 DNA is TGTGCCAGCAGTGACACTGGGGGGGTCGGTAGAGGTGAGCAGTTCTTC. It translates to CASSDTGGVGRGEQFF.